This T cell receptor beta chain is drawn from a study of blood T cell repertoires in COVID-19. Profiled with immunoSEQ multiplex PCR; TCRdb holds only in-frame clones, not every one. Among 350,000 to 500,000 clones listed, 70% to 90% were seen once. The CDR3 is 16 residues long. Germline CDR1 reads SEHNR; CDR2 reads FQNEAQ (reference sequence). The V end lost 5 bases, the J end lost 9 bases, and 23 bases lay between the germline ends. V is TRBV7-9 and J is TRBJ2-1, with D possibly TRBD1 on 6 matching bases. The origin of this receptor is a woman aged 18-29 years who had been exposed to COVID-19. The sample comprised PBMCs or T cells enriched from blood (not recorded which). The CDR3 DNA reads TGTGCCAGCAGCGTACCCGGGACATATTTTACGGGTGAGCAGTTCTTC. Its translation: CASSVPGTYFTGEQFF.